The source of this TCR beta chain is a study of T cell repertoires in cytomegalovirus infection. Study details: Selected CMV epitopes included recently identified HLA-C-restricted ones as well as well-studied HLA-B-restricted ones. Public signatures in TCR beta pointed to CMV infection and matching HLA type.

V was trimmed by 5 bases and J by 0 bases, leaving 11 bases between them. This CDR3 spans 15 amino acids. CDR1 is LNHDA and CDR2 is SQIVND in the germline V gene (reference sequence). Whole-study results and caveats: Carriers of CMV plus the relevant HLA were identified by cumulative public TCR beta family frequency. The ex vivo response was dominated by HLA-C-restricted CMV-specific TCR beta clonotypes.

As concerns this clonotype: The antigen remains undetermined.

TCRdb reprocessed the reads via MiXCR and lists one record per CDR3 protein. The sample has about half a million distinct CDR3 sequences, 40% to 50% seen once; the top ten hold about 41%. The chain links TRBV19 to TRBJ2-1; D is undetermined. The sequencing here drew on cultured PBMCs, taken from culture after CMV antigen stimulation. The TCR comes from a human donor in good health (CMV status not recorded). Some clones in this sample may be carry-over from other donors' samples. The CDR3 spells CASSAGRTSYNEQFF. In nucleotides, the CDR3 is TGTGCCAGTAGTGCCGGACGGACCTCCTACAATGAGCAGTTCTTC.